The 10 T cell receptor beta chains given below trace back to one sample, sequenced in a study of shared clonotypes between healthy human individuals. Profiled with immunoSEQ multiplex PCR; TCRdb holds only in-frame clones, not every one. The table shows some 580,000 clones, with roughly 98% occurring only once. Naive CD8 cells lacked CD45RO and underwent positive selection for CCR7, leaving out terminally differentiated effector memory CD45RA+ cells. The sequenced sample was naive CD8+ T cells sorted from blood. The receptors originated from a man aged 25-40 years in good health.

In the case of this clone: An end of the junction differs from the germline gene, which may be a read error. The V call is TRBV13, the J call TRBJ1-4; D might be TRBD1 (5 bases). The CDR3 loop spans 14 amino acids. From germline, CDR1 is PRHDT and CDR2 FYEKMQ (reference sequence). Written as DNA, the CDR3 is TGTGCCAGCAGCTCTAGCTTCATCGGGAGGGGACCCGAATTT. It is translated as CASSSSFIGRGPEF.

This clone was recorded only once. V is TRBV7-8 and J is TRBJ2-1; TRBD2 aligns across 12 bases. The germline gives CDR1 SGHVS, CDR2 FQNEAQ. The CDR3 has 14 amino acids. V shed 4 bases, J shed 7 bases, and the junction held 2 bases outside the gene matches. The CDR3 region has the DNA TGTGCCAGCAGCTCGGGGACTAGCGGGAATGAGCAGTTCTTC. Protein: CASSSGTSGNEQFF.

This chain joins TRBV10-3 and TRBJ2-1; TRBD2 is a possible D gene (5 bases). The germline V and J ends were trimmed by 6 bases and 1 base, with 10 bases remaining between them. Looked up from germline, CDR1 is ENHRY and CDR2 is SYGVKD. The CDR3 consists of 14 residues. CDR3 protein: CAIRPLGSYNEQFF. In DNA, the CDR3 is TGTGCCATCAGGCCACTAGGATCCTACAATGAGCAGTTCTTC.

The V and J genes are TRBV6-1 and TRBJ2-1, with D perhaps TRBD2 (7 bases). The CDR3 sequence is 17 residues long. Looked up from germline, CDR1 is MNHNS and CDR2 is SASEGT. V lost 4 bases, J lost 7 bases, and 23 bases lay in between. CDR3 loop: CASSAWTRLGASNEQFF. The DNA for the CDR3 is TGTGCCAGCAGTGCTTGGACTAGGTTGGGGGCTTCAAATGAGCAGTTCTTC.

This clone is a singleton in its sample. The chain links TRBV6-1 to TRBJ1-5; TRBD1 aligns across 10 bases. Germline V lookup: CDR1 MNHNS, CDR2 SASEGT. The CDR3 contains 15 residues. V dropped 5 bases and J dropped 3; count of bases not matched to a gene: 4. The CDR3 nucleotides read TGTGCCAGCAGTTGGGACAGGGGAGACAATCAGCCCCAGCATTTT. It is translated as CASSWDRGDNQPQHF.

The chain couples TRBV7-9 to TRBJ2-5, with 9 bases lining up with TRBD1. V dropped 7 bases and J dropped 5; count of bases not matched to a gene: 11. CDR1 is SEHNR and CDR2 is FQNEAQ in the germline V gene (reference sequence). CDR3 length: 15 residues. The CDR3 DNA reads TGTGCCAGCACATACGGGACAGGGACAAAGGAGACCCAGTACTTC. Residues: CASTYGTGTKETQYF.

The chain uses TRBV27 and TRBJ1-1; D remains unclear. Trimming removed 0 bases at V and 0 bases at J, with 8 bases between. Germline V CDR1 and CDR2: MNHEY, SMNVEV (reference sequence). The CDR3 runs 15 residues. As DNA, the CDR3 is TGTGCCAGCAGTTTATCGTCCAGCCTGAACACTGAAGCTTTCTTT. Its translation is CASSLSSSLNTEAFF.

The chain has TRBV7-6 and TRBJ2-2; D is possibly TRBD2 (5 bases). The V and J ends lost 5 bases and 2 bases respectively, with 12 bases between them. This CDR3 has 15 residues. CDR1 is SGHVS and CDR2 is FNYEAQ in the germline V gene. Written as DNA, the CDR3 is TGTGCCAGCAGCCCCGCGGCGGGTAACACCGGGGAGCTGTTTTTT. Translation: CASSPAAGNTGELFF.

CDR3 coding DNA: TGTGCCAGCAGCTTAGCGACAGGTCTAGCCAAAAACATTCAGTACTTC. Protein: CASSLATGLAKNIQYF. V is TRBV11-2 and J is TRBJ2-4, with TRBD1 as a possible D gene (6 bases). Germline CDR1 reads SGHAT; CDR2 reads FQNNGV. The germline V and J ends were trimmed by 1 base and 0 bases, with 10 bases remaining between them. This CDR3 is built from 16 residues.

The chain links TRBV7-9 to TRBJ2-3, with a weak D call TRBD2 (6 bases). Germline CDR1 reads SEHNR; CDR2 reads FQNEAQ (reference sequence). V was cut by 4 bases and J by 0 bases, with 17 bases left in between. This CDR3 spans 17 amino acids. The CDR3 here is CASSSLPGLLSTDTQYF. As DNA, the CDR3 is TGTGCCAGCAGCTCATTACCGGGACTTCTAAGCACAGATACGCAGTATTTT.